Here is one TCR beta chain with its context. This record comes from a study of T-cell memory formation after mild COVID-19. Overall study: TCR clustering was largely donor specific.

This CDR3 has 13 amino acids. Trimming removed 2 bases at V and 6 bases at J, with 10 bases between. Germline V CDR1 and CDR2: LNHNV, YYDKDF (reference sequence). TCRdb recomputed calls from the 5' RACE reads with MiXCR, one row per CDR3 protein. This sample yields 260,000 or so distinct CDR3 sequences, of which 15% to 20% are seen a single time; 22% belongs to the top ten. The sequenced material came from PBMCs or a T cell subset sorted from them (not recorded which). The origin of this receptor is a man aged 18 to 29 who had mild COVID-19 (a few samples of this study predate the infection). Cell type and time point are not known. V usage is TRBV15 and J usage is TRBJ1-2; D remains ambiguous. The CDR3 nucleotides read TGTGCCACCAGCAGAACTCTGAGCGATGGCTACACCTTC. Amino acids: CATSRTLSDGYTF.